This T cell receptor (beta chain) was found in a study of CD8 T cells in ankylosing spondylitis. There are many counts of this clonotype. Antigen: not known. Study findings and constraints: A motif in TCR beta, a set of under 10 highly homologous variants, appeared characteristic of ankylosing spondylitis blood. Peripheral blood held disease-linked clones only at relatively low frequency, and these were CD8+. Disease-linked clones were reportedly significantly enriched in matched ankylosing spondylitis synovial fluid.

The V gene's germline CDR1 is KGHSH and CDR2 LQKENI. The V and J ends lost 8 bases and 4 bases respectively, with 17 bases between them. The CDR3 totals 14 residues. Libraries for TCR beta were made by quantitative 5'-RACE with molecular barcodes. TCRdb called the 5' RACE reads again in MiXCR, with one record for every CDR3 protein. The data hold approximately 520,000 distinct CDR3 sequences, with 5.3% observed a single time. The rearrangement links TRBV18 to TRBJ1-1; D remains unclear. The sequence derives from a male donor with ankylosing spondylitis. The specimen sequenced was blood, either unsorted or a sorted T cell fraction (not recorded which). CDR3 DNA sequence: TGTGCCAGCACAACAGCCTCTCTGGGCACTGAAGCTTTCTTT. This codes for CASTTASLGTEAFF.